This T cell receptor (beta chain) originates from a study of blood T cell repertoires in COVID-19. Study overall: COVID-19 samples, acute and convalescent, were from the United States, Italy and Spain. T cells, B-cell-depleted T cells, or PBMCs provided the cDNA or gDNA that served as material.

The ends were cut back, 6 bases at V and 8 bases at J, with 19 bases in the middle. The CDR3 contains 14 residues. CDR1 and CDR2 from the germline V gene are KGHSH and LQKENI. Repertoires were generated with immunoSEQ multiplex PCR, while TCRdb's copy carries only in-frame clones and drops some. Here the sample spans a few hundred thousand clones, roughly 85% being singletons. The source material was PBMCs or T cells enriched from blood (not recorded which). The chain combines TRBV18 with TRBJ1-2; D is perhaps TRBD1 (5 bases). This clonotype was sampled from a woman aged 40 to 50 with acute COVID-19. CDR3 coding DNA: TGTGCCAGCTCTCCGGGACTCCCGTCAGGAGGCTACACCTTC. Protein product: CASSPGLPSGGYTF.